These T cell receptor beta chains were read from a single sample in a study of identical twins. TCRdb re-analysed the 5' RACE reads in MiXCR, keeping a single row per CDR3 protein. The sample consists of hundreds of thousands of distinct CDR3 sequences, 7.5% of them appearing once. This same sample was also part of a study on yellow fever vaccine responses in identical twins.

The specimen was memory (CD45RO+) T cells sorted from blood. The source of these receptors is a woman between 18 and 30 years old in good health. The CDR3 runs from the conserved cysteine through the conserved F or W. D genes are given only for firm matches. The size entry is marked missing in some rows and otherwise reads once, few, many or a size class.

D gene	V gene	clone size	J gene	CDR3 protein	CDR3 DNA
TRBD1	TRBV6-1	many	TRBJ2-3	CASSRRTGIGTDTQYF	TGTGCCAGCAGTAGGAGGACAGGGATCGGCACAGATACGCAGTATTTT
.	TRBV29-1	many	TRBJ2-1	CSVEEEGRVAIYNEQFF	TGCAGCGTTGAAGAGGAAGGGAGAGTCGCCATTTACAATGAGCAGTTCTTC
TRBD1	TRBV4-3	.	TRBJ2-7	CASSPVVTGTDPSGEQYF	TGCGCCAGCAGCCCCGTGGTTACTGGGACAGACCCTTCCGGCGAGCAGTACTTC
TRBD2	TRBV5-1	many	TRBJ2-3	CASSPAPPGGNNTDTQYF	TGCGCCAGCAGCCCAGCTCCCCCCGGGGGGAACAACACAGATACGCAGTATTTT
TRBD1	TRBV5-6	few	TRBJ1-3	CASSLEDRPSSGNTIYF	TGTGCCAGCAGCTTGGAGGACAGGCCGAGCTCTGGAAACACCATATATTTT
TRBD2	TRBV20-1	.	TRBJ2-5	CSARGGLAGRPETQYF	TGCAGTGCTAGAGGGGGTCTAGCGGGCCGCCCGGAGACCCAGTACTTC
TRBD1	TRBV12-3/TRBV12-4	many	TRBJ2-5	CASRIGLEQGETQYF	TGTGCCAGCAGAATAGGATTAGAACAGGGGGAGACCCAGTACTTC
TRBD2	TRBV20-1	few	TRBJ2-1	CSASRSGGMNEQFF	TGCAGTGCTAGTCGGTCGGGAGGTATGAATGAGCAGTTCTTC
TRBD1	TRBV6-2/TRBV6-3	many	TRBJ2-1	CASSPGQGGYNEQFF	TGTGCCAGCAGCCCCGGACAGGGGGGGTACAATGAGCAGTTCTTC
.	TRBV29-1	few	TRBJ2-7	CSVGGATDVSYEQYF	TGCAGCGTTGGGGGGGCGACAGATGTCTCCTACGAGCAGTACTTC
TRBD1	TRBV5-8	.	TRBJ2-5	CASSLRTGIIETQYF	TGTGCCAGCAGCCTAAGGACAGGGATTATAGAGACCCAGTACTTC
.	TRBV14	many	TRBJ1-2	CASSQDQRYGYTF	TGTGCCAGCAGCCAAGATCAACGCTATGGCTACACCTTC
.	TRBV9	many	TRBJ2-5	CASRNGGGGSIETQYF	TGTGCCAGCAGAAACGGAGGAGGAGGTTCTATAGAGACCCAGTACTTC
.	TRBV7-3	few	TRBJ2-3	CASSLKPSTDTQYF	TGTGCCAGCAGCTTAAAACCTTCCACAGATACGCAGTATTTT